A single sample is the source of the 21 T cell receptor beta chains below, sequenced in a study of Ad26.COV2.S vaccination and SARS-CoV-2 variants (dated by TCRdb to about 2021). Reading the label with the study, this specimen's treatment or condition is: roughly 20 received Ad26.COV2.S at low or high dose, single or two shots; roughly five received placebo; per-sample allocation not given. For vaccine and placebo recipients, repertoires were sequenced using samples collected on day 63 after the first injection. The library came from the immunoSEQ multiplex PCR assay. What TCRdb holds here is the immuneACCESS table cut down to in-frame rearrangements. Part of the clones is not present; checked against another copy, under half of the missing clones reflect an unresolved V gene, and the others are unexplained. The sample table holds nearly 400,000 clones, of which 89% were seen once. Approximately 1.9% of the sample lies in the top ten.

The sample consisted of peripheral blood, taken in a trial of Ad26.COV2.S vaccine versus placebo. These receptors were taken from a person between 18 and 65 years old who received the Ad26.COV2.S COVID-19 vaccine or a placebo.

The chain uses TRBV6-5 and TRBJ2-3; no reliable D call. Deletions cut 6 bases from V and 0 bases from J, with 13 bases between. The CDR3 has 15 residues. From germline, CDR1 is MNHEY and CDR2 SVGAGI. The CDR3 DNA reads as TGTGCCAGCAGGGGCGTGGGATTAAGCACAGATACGCAGTATTTT. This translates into CASRGVGLSTDTQYF.

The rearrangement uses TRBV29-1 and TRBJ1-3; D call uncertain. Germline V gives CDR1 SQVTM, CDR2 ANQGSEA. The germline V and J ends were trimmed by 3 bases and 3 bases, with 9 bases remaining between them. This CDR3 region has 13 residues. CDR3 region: CSVDDKIGNTIYF. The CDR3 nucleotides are TGCAGCGTTGATGACAAGATTGGAAACACCATATATTTT. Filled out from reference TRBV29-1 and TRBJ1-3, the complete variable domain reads SAVISQKPSRDICQRGTSLTIQCQVDSQVTMMFWYRQQPGQSLTLIATANQGSEATYESGFVIDKFPISRPNLTFSTLTVSNMSPEDSSIYLCSVDDKIGNTIYFGEGSWLTVV.

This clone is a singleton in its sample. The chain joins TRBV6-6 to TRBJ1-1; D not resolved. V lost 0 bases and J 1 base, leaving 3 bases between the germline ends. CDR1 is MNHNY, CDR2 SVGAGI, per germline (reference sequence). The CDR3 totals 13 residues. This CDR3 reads CASSYSKNTEAFF. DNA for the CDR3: TGTGCCAGCAGTTACTCGAAGAACACTGAAGCTTTCTTT.

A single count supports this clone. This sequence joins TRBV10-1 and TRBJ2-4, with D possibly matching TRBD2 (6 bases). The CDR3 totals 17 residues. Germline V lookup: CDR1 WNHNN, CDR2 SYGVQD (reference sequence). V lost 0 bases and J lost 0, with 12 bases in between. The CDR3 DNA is TGCGCCAGCAGTGAGTCTCCCGGGGGATTAGCCAAAAACATTCAGTACTTC. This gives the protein CASSESPGGLAKNIQYF.

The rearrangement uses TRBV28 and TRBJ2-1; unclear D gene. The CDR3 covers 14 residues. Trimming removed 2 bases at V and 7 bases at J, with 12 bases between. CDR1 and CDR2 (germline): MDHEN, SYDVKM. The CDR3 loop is CASSLIRSRNEQFF. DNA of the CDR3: TGTGCCAGCAGTTTAATCCGGAGCCGGAATGAGCAGTTCTTC.

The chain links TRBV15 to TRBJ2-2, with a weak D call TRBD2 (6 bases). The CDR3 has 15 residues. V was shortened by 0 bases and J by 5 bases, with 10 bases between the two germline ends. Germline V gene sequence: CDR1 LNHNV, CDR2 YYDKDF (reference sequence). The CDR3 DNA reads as TGTGCCACCAGCAGAGATAGAGGGAGGACCGGGGAGCTGTTTTTT. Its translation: CATSRDRGRTGELFF.

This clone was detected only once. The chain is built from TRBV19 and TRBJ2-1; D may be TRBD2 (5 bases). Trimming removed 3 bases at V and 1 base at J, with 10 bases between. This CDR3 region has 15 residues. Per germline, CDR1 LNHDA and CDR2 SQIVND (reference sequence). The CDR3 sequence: CASSMRGSSYNEQFF. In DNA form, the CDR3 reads TGTGCCAGTAGTATGCGAGGGTCTTCCTACAATGAGCAGTTCTTC.

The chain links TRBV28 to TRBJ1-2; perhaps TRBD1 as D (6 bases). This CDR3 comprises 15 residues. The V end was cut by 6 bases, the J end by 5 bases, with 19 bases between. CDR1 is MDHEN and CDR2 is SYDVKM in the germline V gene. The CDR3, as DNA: TGTGCCAGCAGCAGGGGAGACCAGGGATGGTATGGCTACACCTTC. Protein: CASSRGDQGWYGYTF.

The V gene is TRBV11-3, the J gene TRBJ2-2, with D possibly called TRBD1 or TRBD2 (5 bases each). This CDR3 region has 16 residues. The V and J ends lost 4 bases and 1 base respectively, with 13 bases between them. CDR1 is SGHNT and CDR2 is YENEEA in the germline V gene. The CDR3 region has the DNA TGTGCCAGCAGCTCCAGGGCAGGGAGGAACACCGGGGAGCTGTTTTTT. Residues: CASSSRAGRNTGELFF.

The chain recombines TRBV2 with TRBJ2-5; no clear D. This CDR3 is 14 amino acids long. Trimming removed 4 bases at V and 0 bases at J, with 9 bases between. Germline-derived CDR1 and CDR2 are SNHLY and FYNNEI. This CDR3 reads CASSARTNQETQYF. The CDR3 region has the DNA TGTGCCAGCAGTGCCCGGACCAACCAAGAGACCCAGTACTTC. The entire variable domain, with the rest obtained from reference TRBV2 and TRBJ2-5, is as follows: EPEVTQTPSHQVTQMGQEVILRCVPISNHLYFYWYRQILGQKVEFLVSFYNNEISEKSEIFDDQFSVERPDGSNFTLKIRSTKLEDSAMYFCASSARTNQETQYFGPGTRLLVL.

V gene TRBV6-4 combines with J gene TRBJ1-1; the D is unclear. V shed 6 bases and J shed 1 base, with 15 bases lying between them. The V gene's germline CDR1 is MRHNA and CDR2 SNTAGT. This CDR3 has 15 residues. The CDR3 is CASRWEGSSNTEAFF. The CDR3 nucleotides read TGTGCCAGCAGGTGGGAGGGTTCTTCGAACACTGAAGCTTTCTTT.

In nucleotides, the CDR3 is TGCGCCAGCACCTCAGCGGGTATGTTCTACAATGAGCAGTTCTTC. This translates into CASTSAGMFYNEQFF. The chain employs TRBV5-1 and TRBJ2-1, with D possibly matching TRBD2 (6 bases). Germline V gene data show CDR1 as SGHRS and CDR2 as YFSETQ. This CDR3 has 15 amino acids. V lost 6 bases to trimming and J lost 3 bases, with 16 bases between them.

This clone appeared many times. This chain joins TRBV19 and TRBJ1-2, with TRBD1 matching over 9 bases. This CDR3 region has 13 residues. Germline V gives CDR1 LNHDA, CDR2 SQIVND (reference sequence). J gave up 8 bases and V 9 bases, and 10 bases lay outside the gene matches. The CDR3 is CASRTGALGGYTF. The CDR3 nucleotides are TGTGCCAGCCGGACAGGGGCCCTGGGAGGCTACACCTTC.

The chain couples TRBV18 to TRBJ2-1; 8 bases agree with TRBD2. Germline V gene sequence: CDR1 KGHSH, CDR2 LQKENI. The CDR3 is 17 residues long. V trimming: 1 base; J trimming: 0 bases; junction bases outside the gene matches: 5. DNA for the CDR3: TGTGCCAGCTCACCACGTGGCGGGGGGAGCTCCTACAATGAGCAGTTCTTC. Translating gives CASSPRGGGSSYNEQFF.

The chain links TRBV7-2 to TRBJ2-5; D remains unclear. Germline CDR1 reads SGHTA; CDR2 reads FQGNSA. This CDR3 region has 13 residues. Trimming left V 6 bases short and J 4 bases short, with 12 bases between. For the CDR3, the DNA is TGTGCCAGCAGTCAACCTCCAGGAGAGACCCAGTACTTC. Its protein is CASSQPPGETQYF.

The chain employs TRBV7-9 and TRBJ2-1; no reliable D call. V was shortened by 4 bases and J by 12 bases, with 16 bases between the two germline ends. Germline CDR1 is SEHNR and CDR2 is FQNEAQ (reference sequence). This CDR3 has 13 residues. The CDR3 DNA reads TGTGCCAGCAGCTCCTCGCCCCGTTTTGGGCAGTTCTTC. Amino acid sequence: CASSSSPRFGQFF. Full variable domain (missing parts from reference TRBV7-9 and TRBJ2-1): DTGVSQNPRHKITKRGQNVTFRCDPISEHNRLYWYRQTLGQGPEFLTYFQNEAQLEKSRLLSDRFSAERPKGSFSTLEIQRTEQGDSAMYLCASSSSPRFGQFFGPGTRLTVL.

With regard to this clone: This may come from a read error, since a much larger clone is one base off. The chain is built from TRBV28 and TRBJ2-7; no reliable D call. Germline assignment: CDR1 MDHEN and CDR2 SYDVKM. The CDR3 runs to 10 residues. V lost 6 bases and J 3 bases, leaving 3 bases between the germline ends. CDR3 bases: TGTGCCAGCAGCGACTACGAGCAGTACTTC. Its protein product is CASSDYEQYF. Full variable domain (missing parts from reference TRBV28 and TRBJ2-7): DVKVTQSSRYLVKRTGEKVFLECVQDMDHENMFWYRQDPGLGLRLIYFSYDVKMKEKGDIPEGYSVSREKKERFSLILESASTNQTSMYLCASSDYEQYFGPGTRLTVT.

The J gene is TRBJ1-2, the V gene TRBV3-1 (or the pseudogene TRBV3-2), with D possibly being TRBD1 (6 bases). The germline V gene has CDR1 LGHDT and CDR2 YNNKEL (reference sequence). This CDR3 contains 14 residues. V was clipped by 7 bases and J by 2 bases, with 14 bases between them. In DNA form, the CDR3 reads TGTGCCAGCAACCCGGGACAAACCAACTATGGCTACACCTTC. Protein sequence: CASNPGQTNYGYTF.

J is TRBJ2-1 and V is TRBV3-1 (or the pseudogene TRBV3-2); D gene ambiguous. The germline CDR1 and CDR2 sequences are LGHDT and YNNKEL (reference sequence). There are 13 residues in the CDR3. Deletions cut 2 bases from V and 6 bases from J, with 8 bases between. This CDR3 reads CASSQSDVNEQFF. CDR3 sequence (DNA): TGTGCCAGCAGCCAATCGGACGTCAATGAGCAGTTCTTC.

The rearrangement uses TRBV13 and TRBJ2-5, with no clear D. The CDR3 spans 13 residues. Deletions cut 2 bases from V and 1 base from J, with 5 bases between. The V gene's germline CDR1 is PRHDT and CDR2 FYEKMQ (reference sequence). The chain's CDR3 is CASSLSPQETQYF. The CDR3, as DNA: TGTGCCAGCAGCTTAAGTCCCCAAGAGACCCAGTACTTC.

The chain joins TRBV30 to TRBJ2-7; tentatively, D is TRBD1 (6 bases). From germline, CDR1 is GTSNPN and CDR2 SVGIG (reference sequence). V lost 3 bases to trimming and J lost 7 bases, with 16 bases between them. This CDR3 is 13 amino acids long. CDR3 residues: CAWSPGQRMEQYF. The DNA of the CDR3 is TGTGCCTGGAGCCCCGGACAGCGGATGGAGCAGTACTTC.